The 16 T cell receptor beta chains below all came from one sample that was sequenced in a study of cytomegalovirus exposure and HLA in healthy donors. The PCR had 60 Vbeta and 13 Jbeta primers. Using immunoSEQ multiplex PCR, the repertoire was profiled, and TCRdb retains in-frame clones only, with some absent. The sample holds around 200,000 clones, roughly 85% seen once. The sequenced sample consisted of PBMCs. Receptors originate from a male donor in good health and CMV-seronegative.

The V and J genes are TRBV27 and TRBJ1-1; the D gene is possibly TRBD1 (5 bases). Germline V gene data show CDR1 as MNHEY and CDR2 as SMNVEV (reference sequence). The CDR3 runs to 16 residues. V lost 4 bases, J lost 1 base, and 16 bases lay in between. The CDR3 spells CASSSAGGPQNTEAFF. Written as DNA, the CDR3 is TGTGCCAGCAGTTCCGCCGGGGGACCTCAGAACACTGAAGCTTTCTTT.

The chain combines TRBV7-6 with TRBJ2-3; 8 bases align to TRBD1. The ends lost 5 bases at V and 4 bases at J; junction bases unmatched: 5. Germline loops: CDR1 SGHVS, CDR2 FNYEAQ. The CDR3 consists of 14 residues. The CDR3 nucleotides read TGTGCCAGCAGCCTGGACAGGGTGGCAGATACGCAGTATTTT. Translating gives CASSLDRVADTQYF.

This clone occurred once. The chain recombines TRBV6-5 with TRBJ2-2; 9 bases agree with TRBD1. The germline V gene encodes CDR1 MNHEY and CDR2 SVGAGI. With 6 bases clipped from V and 2 bases from J, the junction kept 1 base outside the gene matches. The CDR3 covers 14 residues. In nucleotides, the CDR3 is TGTGCCAGCAGAACAGGGGGCAACACCGGGGAGCTGTTTTTT. Protein product: CASRTGGNTGELFF.

The rearrangement links TRBV13 to TRBJ2-1; 12 bases align to TRBD2. The CDR3 covers 16 residues. The V segment lost 0 bases and the J segment 5 bases; nucleotides outside the gene matches: 2. CDR1 PRHDT and CDR2 FYEKMQ come from the germline V gene (reference sequence). Here the CDR3 DNA reads TGTGCCAGCAGCTTAGGACTAGCGGGAGGCGACAATGAGCAGTTCTTC. It encodes CASSLGLAGGDNEQFF.

The J gene is TRBJ1-6, the V gene TRBV19; no clear D gene. Trimming cost V 5 bases and J 14 bases, with 16 bases left between them. The CDR3 loop spans 13 amino acids. The germline V gene has CDR1 LNHDA and CDR2 SQIVND (reference sequence). The CDR3 loop is CASSSGTERTLHF. The CDR3 DNA reads TGTGCCAGTAGTTCGGGTACGGAGAGGACCCTCCACTTT.

The genes are TRBV27 and TRBJ1-5; 8 bases are shared with TRBD1. V was pared by 7 bases and J by 6 bases, with 8 bases of the junction left unmatched. The CDR3 spans 14 residues. CDR1 is MNHEY, CDR2 SMNVEV, per germline (reference sequence). The CDR3 loop is CASTATGGGQPQHF. The CDR3 DNA follows: TGTGCCAGCACCGCCACAGGGGGTGGTCAGCCCCAGCATTTT.

The chain recombines TRBV5-5 with TRBJ2-7, with D unclear. The CDR3 runs to 14 residues. CDR1 is SGHKS and CDR2 is YYEKEE in the germline V gene (reference sequence). V shed 4 bases and J shed 6 bases, with 17 bases lying between them. CDR3 residues: CASSPSDFLSEQYF. The DNA for the CDR3 is TGTGCCAGCAGCCCCTCAGACTTTTTAAGCGAGCAGTACTTC.

This clone was counted a single time. This sequence joins TRBV5-1 and TRBJ2-1; D is possibly TRBD2 (6 bases). Germline values: CDR1 SGHRS, CDR2 YFSETQ. The CDR3 contains 12 residues. V was pared by 1 base and J by 15 bases, with 14 bases between. The CDR3 DNA reads TGCGCCAGCAGCTTGCGGGGGTCCCCGGGGTTCTTC. Translated: CASSLRGSPGFF.

The chain couples TRBV5-1 to TRBJ1-1, with D possibly TRBD1 on 5 matching bases. Trimming shortened V by 3 bases and J by 1 base, and 13 bases separated the two germline ends. From germline, CDR1 is SGHRS and CDR2 YFSETQ. The CDR3 covers 15 residues. The CDR3: CASSSRWGENTEAFF. The CDR3, as DNA: TGCGCCAGCAGCTCACGTTGGGGGGAGAACACTGAAGCTTTCTTT.

This clone was found a few times. The chain joins TRBV4-3 to TRBJ1-1; D ambiguous. The CDR3 covers 15 residues. Deletions cut 0 bases from V and 0 bases from J, with 8 bases between. Germline CDR1 is LGHNA and CDR2 is YSLEER. The chain's CDR3 is CASSQEEAMNTEAFF. The CDR3 DNA is TGCGCCAGCAGCCAAGAGGAGGCCATGAACACTGAAGCTTTCTTT.

The genes are TRBV6-4 and TRBJ1-6, with TRBD1 identical over 10 bases. Germline CDR1 is MRHNA and CDR2 is SNTAGT. V shed 4 bases and J 8 bases; nucleotides not matched to a gene: 2. The CDR3 loop spans 14 amino acids. The chain's CDR3 is CASSVGQGDSPLHF. The DNA of the CDR3 is TGTGCCAGCAGTGTTGGACAGGGGGATTCACCCCTCCACTTT.

Notes on this clone: One junction end does not reproduce the germline sequence, and a read error may be involved. V gene TRBV7-9 combines with J gene TRBJ1-2, with D perhaps matching TRBD1 (6 bases). In germline, CDR1 is SEHNR, CDR2 FQNEAQ (reference sequence). CDR3 size: 16 residues. The CDR3 sequence is CASSLAETGPRSGHTF. CDR3 bases: TGTGCCAGCAGCTTAGCCGAGACAGGACCGAGGAGTGGCCACACCTTC.

This sequence joins TRBV9 and TRBJ2-5; TRBD2 matches at 11 bases. There are 20 residues in the CDR3. Germline V gene sequence: CDR1 SGDLS, CDR2 YYNGEE. V lost 7 bases, J lost 1 base, and 21 bases stayed unmatched. DNA of the CDR3: TGTGCCAGCTCACCGGGGGCTAGCGGGAGGATGAGATTGTCCCAAGAGACCCAGTACTTC. Translation gives CASSPGASGRMRLSQETQYF.

This clone has a single count. This chain links TRBV5-4 with TRBJ2-3; 7 nucleotides agree with TRBD2. Germline trimming cut 4 bases from V and 2 bases from J; bases unmatched to any gene: 7. This CDR3 comprises 15 residues. Germline CDR1 SGHNT, CDR2 YYREEE (reference sequence). The CDR3 is CASSPGTTPTDTQYF. CDR3 sequence (DNA): TGTGCCAGCAGCCCCGGGACTACCCCCACAGATACGCAGTATTTT.

V usage is TRBV18 and J usage is TRBJ2-5, with D perhaps matching TRBD2 (5 bases). Germline CDR1 is KGHSH and CDR2 is LQKENI. The CDR3 runs to 15 residues. The V gene lost 2 bases and the J gene lost 2 bases, with 12 bases spanning the gap. The CDR3 loop is CASSPRSGIQETQYF. The CDR3 coding sequence is TGTGCCAGCTCACCAAGATCGGGGATACAAGAGACCCAGTACTTC.

The chain carries TRBV30 and TRBJ2-7; TRBD1 might be the D (5 bases). Deletions cut 0 bases from V and 2 bases from J, with 14 bases between. This CDR3 is 15 amino acids long. Germline V gene data show CDR1 as GTSNPN and CDR2 as SVGIG (reference sequence). This CDR3 is CAWSVRQGLPYEQYF. Here the CDR3 DNA reads TGTGCCTGGAGTGTGAGGCAGGGCCTACCCTACGAGCAGTACTTC.